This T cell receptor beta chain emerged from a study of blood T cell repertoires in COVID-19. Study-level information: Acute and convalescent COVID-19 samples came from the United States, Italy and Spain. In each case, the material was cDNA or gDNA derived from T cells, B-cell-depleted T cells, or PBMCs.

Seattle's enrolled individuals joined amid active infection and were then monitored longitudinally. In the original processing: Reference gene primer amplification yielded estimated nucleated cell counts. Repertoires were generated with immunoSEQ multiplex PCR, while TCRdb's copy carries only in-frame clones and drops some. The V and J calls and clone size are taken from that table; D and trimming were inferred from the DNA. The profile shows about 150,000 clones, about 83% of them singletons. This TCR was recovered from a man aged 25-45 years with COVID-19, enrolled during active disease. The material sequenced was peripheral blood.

As DNA, the CDR3 is TGTGCCAGTAGTTCTAGCGGGGGCTCCTACGAGCAGTACTTC. This translates into CASSSSGGSYEQYF. The chain has TRBV19 and TRBJ2-7; 10 nucleotides agree with TRBD2. Germline V lookup: CDR1 LNHDA, CDR2 SQIVND (reference sequence). Germline trimming cut 5 bases from V and 0 bases from J; bases unmatched to any gene: 1. The CDR3 consists of 14 residues.